This T cell receptor (beta chain) was sequenced in a study of tumor and adjacent non-tumor tissue in lung cancer. Whole-study context: Aged about 30 to 76 years, patients included roughly eleven men and about five women with stage I to III disease.

With respect to this clonotype: Its cognate antigen is unknown. At one end the junction does not follow the germline gene, possibly because of a read error.

Study-wide points: Higher tumor TCR diversity was associated with shorter survival.

This sample's RNA came from whole unsorted tissue. TCRbeta libraries were built with three rounds of nested PCR, modified from ARM-PCR. TCRdb ran MiXCR on the multiplex PCR reads and lists one entry per CDR3 protein. The table shows 60,000 to 85,000 distinct CDR3 sequences, with more than 60% occurring only once. The CDR3 covers 13 residues. Germline assignment: CDR1 SGHNT and CDR2 YYREEE (reference sequence). Sample: lung tumor tissue. The source of this sequence is a woman aged 45-60 years with non-small cell lung cancer. The chain carries TRBV5-4 and TRBJ2-7, with D hard to call. The CDR3 is CASSNGPPGEQYF. DNA of the CDR3: TGTGCCAGCAGCAACGGACCCCCTGGCGAGCAGTATTTC.